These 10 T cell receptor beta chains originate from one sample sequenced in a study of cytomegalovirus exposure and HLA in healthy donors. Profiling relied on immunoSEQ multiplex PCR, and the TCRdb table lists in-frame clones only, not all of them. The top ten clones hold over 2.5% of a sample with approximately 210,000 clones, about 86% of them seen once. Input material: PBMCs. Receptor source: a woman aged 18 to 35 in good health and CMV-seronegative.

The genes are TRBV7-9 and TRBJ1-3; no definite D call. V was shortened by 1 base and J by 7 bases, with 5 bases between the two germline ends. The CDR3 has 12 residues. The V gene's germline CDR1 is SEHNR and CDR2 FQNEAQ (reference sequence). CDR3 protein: CASSLGENTIYF. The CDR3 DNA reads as TGTGCCAGCAGCTTAGGAGAGAACACCATATATTTT.

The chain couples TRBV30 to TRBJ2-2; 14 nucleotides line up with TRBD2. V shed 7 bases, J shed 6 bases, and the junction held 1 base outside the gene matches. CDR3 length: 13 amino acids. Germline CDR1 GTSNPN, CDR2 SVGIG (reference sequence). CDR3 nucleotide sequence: TGTGCCTTGGGACTAGCGGGAGCCGGGGAGCTGTTTTTT. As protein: CALGLAGAGELFF.

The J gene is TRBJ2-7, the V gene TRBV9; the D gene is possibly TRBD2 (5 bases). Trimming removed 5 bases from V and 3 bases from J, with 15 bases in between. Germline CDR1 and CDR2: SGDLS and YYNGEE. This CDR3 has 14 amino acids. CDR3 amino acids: CASSPGGGFYEQYF. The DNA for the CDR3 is TGTGCCAGCAGTCCCGGAGGTGGTTTCTACGAGCAGTACTTC.

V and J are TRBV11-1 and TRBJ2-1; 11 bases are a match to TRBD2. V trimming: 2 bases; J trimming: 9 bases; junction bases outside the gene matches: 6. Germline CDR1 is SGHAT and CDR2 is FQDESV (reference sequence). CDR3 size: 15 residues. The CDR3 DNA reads TGTGCCAGCAGCTTAAGCCTAGCGGGAGGCGGTGAGCAGTTCTTC. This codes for CASSLSLAGGGEQFF.

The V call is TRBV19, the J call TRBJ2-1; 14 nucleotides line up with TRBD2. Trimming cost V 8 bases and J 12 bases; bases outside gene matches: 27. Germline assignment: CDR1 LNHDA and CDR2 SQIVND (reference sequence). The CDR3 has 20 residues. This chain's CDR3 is CASCPLITGTSGREVGGQFF. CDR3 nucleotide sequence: TGTGCCAGTTGCCCACTTATCACCGGGACTAGCGGGAGAGAGGTGGGCGGGCAGTTCTTC.

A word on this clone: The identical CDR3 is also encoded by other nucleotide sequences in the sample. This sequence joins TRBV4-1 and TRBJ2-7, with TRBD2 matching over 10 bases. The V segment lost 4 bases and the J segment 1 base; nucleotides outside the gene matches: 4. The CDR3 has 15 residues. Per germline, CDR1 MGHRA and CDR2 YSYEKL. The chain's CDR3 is CASSRTSGDSYEQYF. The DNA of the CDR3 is TGCGCCAGCAGCCGAACTAGCGGGGATTCCTACGAGCAGTACTTC.

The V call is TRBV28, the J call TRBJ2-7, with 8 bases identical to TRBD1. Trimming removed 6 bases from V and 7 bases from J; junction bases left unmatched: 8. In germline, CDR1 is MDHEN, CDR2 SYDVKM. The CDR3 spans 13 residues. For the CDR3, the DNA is TGTGCCAGCAGGTGGCAGGGGGCTCAAGAGCAGTACTTC. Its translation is CASRWQGAQEQYF.

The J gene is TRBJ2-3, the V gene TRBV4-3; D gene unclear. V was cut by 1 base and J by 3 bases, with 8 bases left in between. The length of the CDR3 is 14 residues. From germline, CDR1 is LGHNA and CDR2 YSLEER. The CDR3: CASSQVEDTDTQYF. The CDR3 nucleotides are TGCGCCAGCAGCCAAGTAGAAGATACAGATACGCAGTATTTT.

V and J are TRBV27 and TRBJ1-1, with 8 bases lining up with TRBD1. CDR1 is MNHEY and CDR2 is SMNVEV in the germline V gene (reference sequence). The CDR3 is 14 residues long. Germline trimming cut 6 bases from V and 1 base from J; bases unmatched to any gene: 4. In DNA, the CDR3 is TGTGCCAGCAGCCGGACAGGGCCGAACACTGAAGCTTTCTTT. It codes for CASSRTGPNTEAFF.

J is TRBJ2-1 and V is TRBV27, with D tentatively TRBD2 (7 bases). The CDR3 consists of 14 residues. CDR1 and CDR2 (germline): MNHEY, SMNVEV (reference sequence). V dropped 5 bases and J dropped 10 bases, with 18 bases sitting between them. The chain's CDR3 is CASSTATRGGEQFF. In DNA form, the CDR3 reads TGTGCCAGCAGTACCGCTACTAGGGGGGGGGAGCAGTTCTTC.